Each of the 20 T cell receptor beta chains below was sequenced from the same sample in a study of T cell changes during pregnancy in multiple sclerosis (dated by TCRdb to between 2019 and 2020). Library prep was done by the immunoSEQ multiplex PCR assay. The clones in this table, taken by TCRdb from immuneACCESS, are in-frame only. Not every clone is retained; where verified, under half of the shortfall comes from an unresolved V gene, and the cause of the rest is unknown. Present in this sample are 100,000 or so clones, roughly 91% of which were seen just once. The ten largest account for approximately 4.7% of the sample. The sample was peripheral blood, taken in the first trimester of pregnancy. The receptors here all came from a female donor with multiple sclerosis, enrolled in a pregnancy study.

The chain joins TRBV13 to TRBJ1-1, with a possible D match to TRBD1 (6 bases). Trimming removed 5 bases at V and 6 bases at J, with 16 bases between. Per the germline V gene, CDR1 is PRHDT and CDR2 is FYEKMQ (reference sequence). This CDR3 contains 14 residues. The CDR3 bases are TGTGCCAGCAGCCGGAAGGACAGTTTCGCTGAAGCTTTCTTT. The encoded protein is CASSRKDSFAEAFF.

The chain joins TRBV6-5 to TRBJ2-7, with D tentatively TRBD1 (5 bases). V lost 5 bases and J 1 base, leaving 9 bases between the germline ends. Per the germline V gene, CDR1 is MNHEY and CDR2 is SVGAGI. CDR3 size: 13 residues. CDR3 amino acids: CASSNQGSYEQYF. In nucleotides, the CDR3 is TGTGCCAGCAGTAATCAGGGTTCCTACGAGCAGTACTTC.

The chain recombines TRBV11-1 with TRBJ2-3, with D perhaps TRBD2 (6 bases). Germline-derived CDR1 and CDR2 are SGHAT and FQDESV (reference sequence). The V gene lost 5 bases and the J gene lost 8 bases, with 11 bases spanning the gap. The CDR3 runs 12 residues. The CDR3 protein is CASSPGGSTQYF. The CDR3 DNA follows: TGTGCCAGCAGCCCCGGGGGTTCTACGCAGTATTTT.

This rearrangement joins TRBV5-8 to TRBJ1-5, with D perhaps matching TRBD1 (6 bases). Trimming took off 4 bases at V and 6 bases at J, with 8 bases between the two ends. The CDR3 runs 12 residues. Germline loops: CDR1 SGHTS, CDR2 YDEGEE. The CDR3 bases are TGTGCCAGCAGCATAGGGGGTCAGCCCCAGCATTTT. As protein: CASSIGGQPQHF.

This chain connects TRBV7-8 to TRBJ2-5, with 9 bases identical to TRBD2. Germline lookup yields CDR1 SGHVS and CDR2 FQNEAQ. The CDR3 extends over 15 amino acids. With 3 bases clipped from V and 4 bases from J, the junction kept 6 bases outside the gene matches. The CDR3 loop reads CASSFASGGPETQYF. The CDR3 coding sequence is TGTGCCAGCAGCTTTGCGAGCGGGGGGCCAGAGACCCAGTACTTC.

J is TRBJ1-5 and V is TRBV9; D is perhaps TRBD1 (6 bases). The CDR3 totals 14 residues. Germline assignment: CDR1 SGDLS and CDR2 YYNGEE. V lost 5 bases and J lost 7, with 16 bases in between. The CDR3 DNA reads TGTGCCAGCAGTGTCAGAGGGGGTCTACAGCCCCAGCATTTT. It is translated as CASSVRGGLQPQHF.

The rearrangement joins TRBV19 to TRBJ2-2; 9 bases agree with TRBD1. CDR1 and CDR2 (germline): LNHDA, SQIVND (reference sequence). CDR3 length: 15 amino acids. V lost 10 bases, J lost 3 bases, and 9 bases stayed unmatched. CDR3 sequence reads: CATKQGAGYTGELFF. The CDR3 DNA reads TGTGCCACCAAACAGGGGGCGGGGTACACCGGGGAGCTGTTTTTT.

The rearrangement links TRBV4-1 to TRBJ2-1, with TRBD1 matching 8 bases. Losses at the gene ends were 3 bases for V and 6 bases for J; bases not matched to a gene: 1. The CDR3 consists of 13 residues. Germline V gene lookup returns CDR1 MGHRA and CDR2 YSYEKL. CDR3: CASSQGTGNEQFF. Here the CDR3 DNA reads TGCGCCAGCAGCCAGGGGACAGGCAATGAGCAGTTCTTC.

The chain carries TRBV10-1 and TRBJ1-2; D gene unclear. The V end was cut by 0 bases, the J end by 9 bases, with 11 bases between. The CDR3 totals 13 residues. Germline CDR1 and CDR2: WNHNN and SYGVQD (reference sequence). Here the CDR3 DNA reads TGCGCCAGCAGTGAGTCGCCTGAGGCGAGCTACACCTTC. It specifies CASSESPEASYTF.

The rearrangement links TRBV7-3 to TRBJ1-1; possibly TRBD1 for D (6 bases). Trimming left V 4 bases short and J 3 bases short, with 12 bases between. The CDR3 length is 14 residues. Per germline, CDR1 SGHTA and CDR2 FQGTGA. For the CDR3, the DNA is TGTGCCAGCAGCTCGACAGGCATCGACACTGAAGCTTTCTTT. Its translation: CASSSTGIDTEAFF.

The chain joins TRBV6-5 to TRBJ1-2; D perhaps matches TRBD1 (6 bases). This CDR3 has 14 amino acids. CDR1 MNHEY and CDR2 SVGAGI come from the germline V gene. V lost 2 bases, J lost 6 bases, and 13 bases lay in between. Written as DNA, the CDR3 is TGTGCCAGCAGTTACGGGGGGCGGGGGCATGGCTACACCTTC. It codes for CASSYGGRGHGYTF.

V is TRBV23-1 and J is TRBJ1-1; D not resolved. TRBV23-1 is noted as an ORF with a role that remains uncertain. This CDR3 has 11 residues. The germline V and J ends were trimmed by 0 bases and 11 bases, with 7 bases remaining between them. The CDR3: CASSQSGGAFF. CDR3 bases: TGCGCCAGCAGTCAATCGGGAGGGGCTTTCTTT.

This chain uses TRBV11-2 with TRBJ2-3, with no clear D. V lost 6 bases and J lost 3, with 7 bases in between. The CDR3 is 12 amino acids. Germline loops: CDR1 SGHAT, CDR2 FQNNGV. The DNA of the CDR3 is TGTGCCAGCAGGCCTATAACAGATACGCAGTATTTT. As protein: CASRPITDTQYF.

The chain employs TRBV5-1 and TRBJ2-7; TRBD2 is a possible D gene (5 bases). Trimming took 5 bases from V and 4 from J, leaving 16 bases between them. Germline-derived CDR1 and CDR2 are SGHRS and YFSETQ. CDR3 length: 14 amino acids. CDR3 nucleotides: TGCGCCAGCAGGGACTTGACTGCTGAATACGAGCAGTACTTC. As protein: CASRDLTAEYEQYF.

The V call is TRBV5-1, the J call TRBJ1-4; TRBD1 matches at 7 bases. CDR1 and CDR2 from the germline V gene are SGHRS and YFSETQ. The CDR3 runs 14 residues. V shed 5 bases, J shed 5 bases, and the junction held 6 bases outside the gene matches. DNA of the CDR3: TGCGCCAGCAGAAAGGGACAGAGAAATGAAAAACTGTTTTTT. Translating it yields CASRKGQRNEKLFF.

CDR3 protein: CASSLLPGLAELSSYNEQFF. CDR3 coding DNA: TGTGCCAGCAGTTTGTTGCCGGGACTAGCGGAATTGAGCTCCTACAATGAGCAGTTCTTC. This rearrangement joins TRBV27 to TRBJ2-1, with 11 bases that match TRBD2. The CDR3 runs 20 residues. Germline V gene sequence: CDR1 MNHEY, CDR2 SMNVEV (reference sequence). After removal of 3 bases from V and 0 bases from J, the junction contained 13 bases not matched to a gene.

This clone was recorded only once. V is TRBV9 and J is TRBJ1-3; D not resolved. V was trimmed by 3 bases and J by 0 bases, leaving 10 bases between them. Per the germline V gene, CDR1 is SGDLS and CDR2 is YYNGEE. CDR3 length: 15 amino acids. The CDR3 protein is CASSEHGLSGNTIYF. The CDR3 bases are TGTGCCAGCAGCGAACATGGACTCTCTGGAAACACCATATATTTT.

The chain combines TRBV9 with TRBJ1-3; D might be TRBD1 (5 bases). Germline CDR1 and CDR2: SGDLS and YYNGEE. V was clipped by 0 bases and J by 1 base, with 5 bases between them. The CDR3 runs to 14 residues. The CDR3 DNA is TGTGCCAGCAGCGTAGACAGGTCTGGAAACACCATATATTTT. The encoded protein is CASSVDRSGNTIYF.

This chain uses TRBV9 with TRBJ2-1, with 11 bases that match TRBD2. Germline V gives CDR1 SGDLS, CDR2 YYNGEE. The CDR3 covers 15 residues. V trimming: 4 bases; J trimming: 4 bases; junction bases outside the gene matches: 4. The CDR3 sequence: CASSPRTSGYNEQFF. DNA for the CDR3: TGTGCCAGCAGCCCACGGACTAGCGGGTACAATGAGCAGTTCTTC.

The chain couples TRBV11-1 to TRBJ1-1, with 7 positions matching TRBD1. Trimming cost V 5 bases and J 1 base; bases outside gene matches: 4. The CDR3 sequence is 14 residues long. Germline CDR1 is SGHAT and CDR2 is FQDESV (reference sequence). The CDR3 here is CASSTRQGNTEAFF. Here the CDR3 DNA reads TGTGCCAGCAGCACCAGACAGGGGAACACTGAAGCTTTCTTT.